These 4 T cell receptor beta chains came from one sample sequenced in a study of blood T cell repertoires in COVID-19. Profiled with immunoSEQ multiplex PCR; TCRdb holds only in-frame clones, not every one. The table has 150,000 to 160,000 clones, over 75% seen once. Specimen: peripheral blood. The receptor source for this set is a woman aged 40 to 49 with acute or convalescent COVID-19.

The chain has TRBV21-1 and TRBJ1-5; TRBD1 is the table's D call and was not checked against the DNA. TRBV21-1 constitutes a pseudogene. The CDR3 runs 14 residues. The chain's CDR3 is CASSAGWENQPQHF. CDR3 nucleotides: TGTGCCAGCAGCGCAGGGTGGGAAAATCAGCCCCAGCATTTT.

There are a few counts of this clone. The chain carries TRBV10-2 and TRBJ2-2; 10 nucleotides match TRBD1. Germline-derived CDR1 and CDR2 are WSHSY and SAAADI. This CDR3 is built from 14 residues. J was trimmed by 7 bases and V by 6 bases; bases with no gene match: 5. CDR3 loop: CASRGQGSVGELFF. CDR3 DNA sequence: TGCGCCAGCAGGGGACAGGGGAGTGTCGGGGAGCTGTTTTTT.

The chain links TRBV29-1 to TRBJ2-1; 11 nucleotides agree with TRBD2. Germline CDR1 and CDR2: SQVTM and ANQGSEA. The CDR3 is 15 amino acids. Losses at the gene ends were 3 bases for V and 2 bases for J; bases not matched to a gene: 3. The CDR3 bases are TGCAGCGTTGAGAAGGGACTAGCGGCCTACAATGAGCAGTTCTTC. This translates into CSVEKGLAAYNEQFF.

V is TRBV3-1 (or the pseudogene TRBV3-2) and J is TRBJ2-1, with 8 bases matching TRBD2. CDR1 and CDR2 (germline): LGHDT, YNNKEL (reference sequence). CDR3 length equals 15 residues. V shed 1 base and J 7 bases; nucleotides not matched to a gene: 6. The CDR3 sequence: CASSQVRGGLNEQFF. The CDR3 bases are TGTGCCAGCAGCCAAGTCCGGGGGGGTCTAAATGAGCAGTTCTTC.